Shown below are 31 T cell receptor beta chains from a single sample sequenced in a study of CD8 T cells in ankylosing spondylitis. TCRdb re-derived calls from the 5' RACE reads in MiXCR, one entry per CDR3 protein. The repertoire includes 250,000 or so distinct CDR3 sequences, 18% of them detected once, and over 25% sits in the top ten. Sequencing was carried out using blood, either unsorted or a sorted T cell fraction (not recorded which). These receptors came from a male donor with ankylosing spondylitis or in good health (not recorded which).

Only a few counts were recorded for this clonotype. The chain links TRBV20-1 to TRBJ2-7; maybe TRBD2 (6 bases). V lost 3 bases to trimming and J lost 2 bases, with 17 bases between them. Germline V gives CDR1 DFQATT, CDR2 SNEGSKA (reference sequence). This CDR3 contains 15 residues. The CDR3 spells CSARHRAGITYEQYF. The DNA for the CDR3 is TGCAGTGCTAGGCATCGGGCGGGGATCACCTACGAGCAGTACTTC.

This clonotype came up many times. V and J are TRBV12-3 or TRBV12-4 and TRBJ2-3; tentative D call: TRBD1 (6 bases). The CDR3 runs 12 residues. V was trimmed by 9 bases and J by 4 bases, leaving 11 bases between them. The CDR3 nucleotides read TGTGCCAGTGGGGGCCCGGCAGATACGCAGTATTTT. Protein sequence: CASGGPADTQYF.

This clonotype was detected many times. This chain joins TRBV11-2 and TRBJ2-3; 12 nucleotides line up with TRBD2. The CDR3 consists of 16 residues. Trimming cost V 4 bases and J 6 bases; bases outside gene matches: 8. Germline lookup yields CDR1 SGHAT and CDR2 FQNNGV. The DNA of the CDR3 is TGTGCCAGCAGCTCCAAGACTAGCGGGAGTGGGGATACGCAGTATTTT. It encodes CASSSKTSGSGDTQYF. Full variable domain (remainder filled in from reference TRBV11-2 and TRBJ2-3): EAGVAQSPRYKIIEKRQSVAFWCNPISGHATLYWYQQILGQGPKLLIQFQNNGVVDDSQLPKDRFSAERLKGVDSTLKIQPAKLEDSAVYLCASSSKTSGSGDTQYFGPGTRLTVL.

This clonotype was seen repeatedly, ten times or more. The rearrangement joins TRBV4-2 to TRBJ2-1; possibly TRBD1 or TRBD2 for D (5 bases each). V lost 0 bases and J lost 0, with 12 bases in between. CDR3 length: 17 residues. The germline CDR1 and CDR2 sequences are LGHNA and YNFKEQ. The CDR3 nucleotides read TGTGCCAGCAGCCAAGATCAAGAGGGGAGCTCCTACAATGAGCAGTTCTTC. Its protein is CASSQDQEGSSYNEQFF.

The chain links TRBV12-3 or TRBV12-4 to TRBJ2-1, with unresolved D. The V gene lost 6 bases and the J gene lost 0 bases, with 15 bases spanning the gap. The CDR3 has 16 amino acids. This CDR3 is CASSSPEVSSYNEQFF. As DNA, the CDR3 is TGTGCCAGCAGCTCGCCCGAAGTAAGCTCCTACAATGAGCAGTTCTTC.

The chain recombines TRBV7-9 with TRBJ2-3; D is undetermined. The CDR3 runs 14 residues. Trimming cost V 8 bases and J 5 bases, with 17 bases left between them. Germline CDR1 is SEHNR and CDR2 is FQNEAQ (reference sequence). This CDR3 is CASRYQEWEDTQYF. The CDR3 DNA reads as TGTGCCAGCCGCTACCAAGAATGGGAAGATACGCAGTATTTT.

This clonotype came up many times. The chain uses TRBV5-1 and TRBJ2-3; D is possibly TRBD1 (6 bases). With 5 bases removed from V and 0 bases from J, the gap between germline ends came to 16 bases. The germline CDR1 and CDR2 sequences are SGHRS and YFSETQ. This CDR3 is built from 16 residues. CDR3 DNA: TGCGCCAGCAGTGAGGGGGACGTCCCTAGCACAGATACGCAGTATTTT. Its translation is CASSEGDVPSTDTQYF.

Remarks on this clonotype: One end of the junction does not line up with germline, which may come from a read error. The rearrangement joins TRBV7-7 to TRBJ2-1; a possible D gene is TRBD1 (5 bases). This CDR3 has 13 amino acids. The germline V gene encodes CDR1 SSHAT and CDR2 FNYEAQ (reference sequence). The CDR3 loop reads CASSLTRVNEQFF. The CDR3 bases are TGTGCTAGCAGCTTAACCAGGGTAAATGAGCAGTTCTTC.

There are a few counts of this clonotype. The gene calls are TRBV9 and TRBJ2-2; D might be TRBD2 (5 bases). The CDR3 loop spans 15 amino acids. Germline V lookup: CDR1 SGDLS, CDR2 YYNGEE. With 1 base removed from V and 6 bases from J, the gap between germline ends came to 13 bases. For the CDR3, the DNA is TGTGCCAGCAGCGTACTGAGTGAGGGTGCCGGGGAGCTGTTTTTT. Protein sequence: CASSVLSEGAGELFF.

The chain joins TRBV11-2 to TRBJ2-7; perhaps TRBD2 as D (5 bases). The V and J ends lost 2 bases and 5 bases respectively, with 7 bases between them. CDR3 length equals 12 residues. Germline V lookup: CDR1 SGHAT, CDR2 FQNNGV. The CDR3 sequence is CASSLSADEQYF. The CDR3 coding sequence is TGTGCCAGCAGCTTATCAGCGGACGAGCAGTACTTC.

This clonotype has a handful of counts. CDR3 sequence (DNA): TGTGCCAGCAGCGCCCTTAGTTCGGTAGCGTTTGATACGCAGTATTTT. Its protein product is CASSALSSVAFDTQYF. The rearrangement uses TRBV9 and TRBJ2-3, with D possibly matching TRBD2 (5 bases). In germline, CDR1 is SGDLS, CDR2 YYNGEE. This CDR3 is 16 amino acids long. The V and J ends lost 3 bases and 6 bases respectively, with 20 bases between them.

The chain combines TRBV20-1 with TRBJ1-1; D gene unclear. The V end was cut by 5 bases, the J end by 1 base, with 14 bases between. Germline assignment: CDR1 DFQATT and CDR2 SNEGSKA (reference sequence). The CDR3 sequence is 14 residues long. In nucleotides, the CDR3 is TGCAGTGCTCTTGTTCTTTGGGGGAACACTGAAGCTTTCTTT. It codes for CSALVLWGNTEAFF.

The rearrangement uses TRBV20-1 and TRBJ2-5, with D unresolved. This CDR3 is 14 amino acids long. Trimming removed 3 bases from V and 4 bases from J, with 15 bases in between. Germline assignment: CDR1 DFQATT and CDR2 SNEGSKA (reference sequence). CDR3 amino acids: CSARPLPESETQYF. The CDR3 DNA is TGCAGTGCTAGGCCCCTTCCGGAGTCAGAGACCCAGTACTTC.

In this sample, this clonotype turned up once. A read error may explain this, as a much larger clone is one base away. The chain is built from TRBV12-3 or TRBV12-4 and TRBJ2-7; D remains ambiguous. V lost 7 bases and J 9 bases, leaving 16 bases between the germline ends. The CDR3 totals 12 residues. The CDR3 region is CASTMNPNAQYF. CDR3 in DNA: TGTGCCAGCACCATGAACCCAAACGCGCAGTACTTC.

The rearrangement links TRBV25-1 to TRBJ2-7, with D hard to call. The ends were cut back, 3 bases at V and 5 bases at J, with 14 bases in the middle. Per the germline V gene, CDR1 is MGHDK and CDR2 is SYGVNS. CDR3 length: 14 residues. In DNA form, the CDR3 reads TGTGCCAGCAGTGACACGGAAAGCTGGGACGAGCAGTACTTC. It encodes CASSDTESWDEQYF.

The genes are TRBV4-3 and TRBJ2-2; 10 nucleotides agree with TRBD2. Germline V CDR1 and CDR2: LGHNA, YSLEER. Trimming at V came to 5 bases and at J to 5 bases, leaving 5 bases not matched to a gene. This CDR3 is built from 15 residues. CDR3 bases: TGCGCCAGCAGCGAGAGCGGGAGGGAAACCGGGGAGCTGTTTTTT. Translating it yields CASSESGRETGELFF.

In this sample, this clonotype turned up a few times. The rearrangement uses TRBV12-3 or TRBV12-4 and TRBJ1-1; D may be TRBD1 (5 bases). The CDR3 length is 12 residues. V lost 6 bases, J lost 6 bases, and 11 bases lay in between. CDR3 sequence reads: CASSRQYPEAFF. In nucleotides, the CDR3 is TGTGCCAGCAGCAGACAGTATCCTGAAGCTTTCTTT.

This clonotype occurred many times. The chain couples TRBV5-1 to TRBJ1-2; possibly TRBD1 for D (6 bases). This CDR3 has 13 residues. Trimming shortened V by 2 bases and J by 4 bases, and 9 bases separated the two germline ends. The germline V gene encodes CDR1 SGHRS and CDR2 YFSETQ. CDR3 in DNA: TGCGCCAGCAGCTTCGGCAGGGGCTATGGCTACACCTTC. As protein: CASSFGRGYGYTF.

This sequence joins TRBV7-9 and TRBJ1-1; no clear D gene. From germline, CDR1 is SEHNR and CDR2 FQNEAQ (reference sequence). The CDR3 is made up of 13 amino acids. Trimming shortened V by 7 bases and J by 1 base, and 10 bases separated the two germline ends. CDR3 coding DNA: TGTGCCAGCACCGTTACAGAGAACACTGAAGCTTTCTTT. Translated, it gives CASTVTENTEAFF.

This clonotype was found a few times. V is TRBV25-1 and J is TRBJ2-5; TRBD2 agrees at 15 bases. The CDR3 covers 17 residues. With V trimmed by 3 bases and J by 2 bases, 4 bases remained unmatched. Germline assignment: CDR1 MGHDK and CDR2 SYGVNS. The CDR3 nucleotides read TGTGCCAGCAGTGAGGGACTAGCGGGAGGTTGGCAAGAGACCCAGTACTTC. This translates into CASSEGLAGGWQETQYF.

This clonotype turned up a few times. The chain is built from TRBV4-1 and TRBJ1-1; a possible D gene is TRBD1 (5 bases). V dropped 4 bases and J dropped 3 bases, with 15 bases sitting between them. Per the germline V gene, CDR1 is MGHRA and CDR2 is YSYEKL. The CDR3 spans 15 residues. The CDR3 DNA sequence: TGCGCCAGCAGCCCACGTGGGGACCGATACACTGAAGCTTTCTTT. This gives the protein CASSPRGDRYTEAFF.

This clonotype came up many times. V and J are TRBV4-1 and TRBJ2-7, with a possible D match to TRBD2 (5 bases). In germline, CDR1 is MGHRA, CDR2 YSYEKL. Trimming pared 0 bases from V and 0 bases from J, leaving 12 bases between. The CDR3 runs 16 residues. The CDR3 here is CASSQDGGGSSYEQYF. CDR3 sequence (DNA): TGCGCCAGCAGCCAAGACGGAGGTGGGAGCTCCTACGAGCAGTACTTC.

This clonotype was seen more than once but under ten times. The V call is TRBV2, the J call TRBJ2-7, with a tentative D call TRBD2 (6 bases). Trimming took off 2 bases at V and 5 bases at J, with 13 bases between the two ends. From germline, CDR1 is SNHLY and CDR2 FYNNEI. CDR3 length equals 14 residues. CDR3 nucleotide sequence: TGTGCCAGCAGTGAAAGGAGGGGCACTAACGAGCAGTACTTC. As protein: CASSERRGTNEQYF.

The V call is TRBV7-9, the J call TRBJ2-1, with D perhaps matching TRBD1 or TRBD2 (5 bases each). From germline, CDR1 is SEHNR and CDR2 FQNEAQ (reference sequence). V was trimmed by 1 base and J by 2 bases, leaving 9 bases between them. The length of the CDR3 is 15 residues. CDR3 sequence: CASSLDQGPYNEQFF. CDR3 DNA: TGTGCCAGCAGCTTAGACCAGGGACCCTACAATGAGCAGTTCTTC.

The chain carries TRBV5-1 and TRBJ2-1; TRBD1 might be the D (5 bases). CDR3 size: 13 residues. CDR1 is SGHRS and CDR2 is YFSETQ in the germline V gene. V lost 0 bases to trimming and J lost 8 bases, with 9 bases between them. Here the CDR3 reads CASSLVQGDEQFF. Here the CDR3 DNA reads TGCGCCAGCAGCTTGGTCCAAGGGGATGAGCAGTTCTTC.

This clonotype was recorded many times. DNA for the CDR3: TGCGCCAGCGCCCCGAACCGGGACTTACAAGAGACCCAGTACTTC. This codes for CASAPNRDLQETQYF. This sequence joins TRBV5-1 and TRBJ2-5; D may be TRBD2 (6 bases). Trimming took 7 bases from V and 2 from J, leaving 18 bases between them. Germline values: CDR1 SGHRS, CDR2 YFSETQ. This CDR3 region has 15 residues. Complete variable domain (other parts from reference TRBV5-1 and TRBJ2-5): KAGVTQTPRYLIKTRGQQVTLSCSPISGHRSVSWYQQTPGQGLQFLFEYFSETQRNKGNFPGRFSGRQFSNSRSEMNVSTLELGDSALYLCASAPNRDLQETQYFGPGTRLLVL.

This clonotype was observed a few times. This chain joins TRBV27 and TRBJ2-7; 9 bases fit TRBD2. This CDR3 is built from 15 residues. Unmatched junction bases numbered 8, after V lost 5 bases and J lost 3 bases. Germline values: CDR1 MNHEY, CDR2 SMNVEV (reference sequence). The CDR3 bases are TGTGCCAGCAGTCCGACTAGCGGAAGAGTCTACGAGCAGTACTTC. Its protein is CASSPTSGRVYEQYF.

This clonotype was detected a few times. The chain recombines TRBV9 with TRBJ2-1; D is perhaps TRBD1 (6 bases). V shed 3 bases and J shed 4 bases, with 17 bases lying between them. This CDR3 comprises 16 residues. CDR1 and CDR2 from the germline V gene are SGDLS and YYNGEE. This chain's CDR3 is CASSGPPGHLYNEQFF. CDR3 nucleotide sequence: TGTGCCAGCAGCGGACCACCGGGACACCTATACAATGAGCAGTTCTTC.

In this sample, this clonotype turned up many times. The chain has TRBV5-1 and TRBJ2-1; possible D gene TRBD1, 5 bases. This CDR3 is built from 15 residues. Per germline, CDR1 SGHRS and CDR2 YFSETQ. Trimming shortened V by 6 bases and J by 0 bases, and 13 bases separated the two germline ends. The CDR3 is CASKLGRSSYNEQFF. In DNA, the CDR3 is TGCGCCAGCAAGTTGGGGCGAAGCTCCTACAATGAGCAGTTCTTC.

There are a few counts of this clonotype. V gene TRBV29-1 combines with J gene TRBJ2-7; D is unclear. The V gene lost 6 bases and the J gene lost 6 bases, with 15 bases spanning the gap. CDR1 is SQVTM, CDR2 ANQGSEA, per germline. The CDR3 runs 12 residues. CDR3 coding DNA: TGCAGCGTCTTTGTAGTAACCGGCGAGCAGTACTTC. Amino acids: CSVFVVTGEQYF.

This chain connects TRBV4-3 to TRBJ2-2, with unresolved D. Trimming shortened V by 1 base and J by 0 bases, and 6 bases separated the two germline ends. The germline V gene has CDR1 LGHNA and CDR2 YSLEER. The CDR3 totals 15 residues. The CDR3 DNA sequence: TGCGCCAGCAGCCAAGGCAGGACGAACACCGGGGAGCTGTTTTTT. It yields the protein CASSQGRTNTGELFF.